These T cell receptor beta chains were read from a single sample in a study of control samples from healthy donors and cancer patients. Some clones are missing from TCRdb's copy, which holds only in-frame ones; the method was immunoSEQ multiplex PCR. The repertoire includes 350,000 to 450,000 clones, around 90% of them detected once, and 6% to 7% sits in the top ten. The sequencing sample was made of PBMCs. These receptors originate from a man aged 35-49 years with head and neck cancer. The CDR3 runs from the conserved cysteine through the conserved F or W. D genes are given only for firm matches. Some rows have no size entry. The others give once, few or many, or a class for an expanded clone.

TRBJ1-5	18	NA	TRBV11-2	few	CASSLGGGDLPLNQPQHF	TGTGCCAGCAGCTTAGGTGGCGGGGACTTACCTCTTAATCAGCCCCAGCATTTT
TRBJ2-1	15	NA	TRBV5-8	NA	CASSFRGAGYNEQFF	TGTGCCAGCAGCTTCAGGGGCGCAGGTTACAATGAGCAGTTCTTC
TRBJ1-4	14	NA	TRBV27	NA	CASSSSYWGEKLFF	TGTGCCAGCAGTTCATCGTATTGGGGGGAAAAACTGTTTTTT
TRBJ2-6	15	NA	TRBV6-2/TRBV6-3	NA	CASSRITSGANVLTF	TGTGCCAGCAGCCGAATTACGTCTGGGGCCAACGTCCTGACTTTC
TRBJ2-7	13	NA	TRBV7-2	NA	CASSSSGWGEQYF	TGTGCCAGCAGCTCTTCAGGGTGGGGAGAGCAGTACTTC
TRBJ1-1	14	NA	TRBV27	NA	CASRIPGADTEAFF	TGTGCCAGCAGGATCCCGGGGGCTGACACTGAAGCTTTCTTT
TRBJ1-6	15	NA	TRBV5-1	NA	CASSLGLGSNSPLHF	TGCGCCAGCAGCTTGGGGCTGGGATCTAATTCACCCCTCCACTTT
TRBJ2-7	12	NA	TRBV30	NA	CAWNVGRNEQYF	TGTGCCTGGAACGTGGGTAGGAACGAGCAGTACTTC
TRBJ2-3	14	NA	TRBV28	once	CASRSYTQTDTQYF	TGTGCCAGCAGGAGTTATACGCAGACTGATACGCAGTATTTT
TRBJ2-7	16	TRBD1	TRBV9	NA	CARPSQRDRGSGEQYF	TGTGCCAGGCCGAGCCAGAGGGACAGGGGGTCTGGCGAGCAGTACTTC
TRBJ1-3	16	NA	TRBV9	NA	CASSVGGTGPGNTIYF	TGTGCCAGCAGCGTAGGGGGTACAGGCCCTGGAAACACCATATATTTT
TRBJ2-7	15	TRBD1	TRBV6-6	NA	CASSYTGTGRFEQYF	TGTGCCAGCAGTTACACCGGGACAGGGAGGTTCGAGCAGTACTTC
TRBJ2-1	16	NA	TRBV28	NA	CASLPPGTPNYNEQFF	TGTGCCAGCCTCCCCCCGGGGACACCTAATTACAATGAGCAGTTCTTC
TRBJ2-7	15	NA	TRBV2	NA	CASSEGVQGSYEQYF	TGTGCCAGCAGTGAAGGGGTACAGGGTTCCTACGAGCAGTACTTC
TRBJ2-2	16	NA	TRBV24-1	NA	CATSVGVGVGTGELFF	TGTGCCACCAGTGTTGGTGTTGGGGTAGGCACCGGGGAGCTGTTTTTT
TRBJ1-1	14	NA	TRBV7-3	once	CASSPQGSNTEAFF	TGTGCCAGCAGCCCGCAGGGGTCGAACACTGAAGCTTTCTTT
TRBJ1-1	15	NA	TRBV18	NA	CASSPLLEILSEAFF	TGTGCCAGCTCACCGCTACTTGAAATTCTTTCGGAAGCTTTCTTT
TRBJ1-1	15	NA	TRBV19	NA	CASRPGQGKDTEAFF	TGTGCCAGTCGTCCCGGGCAGGGTAAAGACACTGAAGCTTTCTTT
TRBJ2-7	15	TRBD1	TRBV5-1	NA	CASSYGDRDLQEQYF	TGCGCCAGCAGCTATGGAGACAGGGATCTGCAAGAGCAGTACTTC
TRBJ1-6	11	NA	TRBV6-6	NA	CATSYNSPLHF	TGTGCAACCTCCTATAATTCACCCCTCCACTTT
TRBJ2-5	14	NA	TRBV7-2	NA	CASSLQGSQETQYF	TGTGCCAGCAGCTTACAAGGCAGCCAAGAGACCCAGTACTTC
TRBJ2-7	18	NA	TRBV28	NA	CASSLDWTIRGISYEQYF	TGTGCCAGCAGTTTGGATTGGACGATAAGAGGGATCTCCTACGAGCAGTACTTC
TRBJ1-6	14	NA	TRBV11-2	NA	CASSLALAYSPLHF	TGTGCCAGCAGCTTAGCACTGGCCTATTCACCCCTCCACTTT
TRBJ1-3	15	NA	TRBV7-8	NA	CASSNAGTAGNTIYF	TGTGCCAGCAGCAATGCCGGGACTGCTGGAAACACCATATATTTT
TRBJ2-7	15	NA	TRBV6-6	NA	CASSDRTPLPYEQYF	TGTGCCAGCAGTGACCGGACCCCTCTTCCCTACGAGCAGTACTTC
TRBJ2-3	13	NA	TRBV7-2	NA	CASSLEVPDTQYF	TGTGCCAGCAGCTTAGAAGTCCCAGATACGCAGTATTTT
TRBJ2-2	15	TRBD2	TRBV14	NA	CASSQTGTSPGELFF	TGTGCCAGCAGCCAAACCGGGACTAGCCCCGGGGAGCTGTTTTTT
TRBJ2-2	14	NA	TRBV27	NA	CASRTSANTGELFF	TGTGCCAGCAGGACAAGCGCGAACACCGGGGAGCTGTTTTTT
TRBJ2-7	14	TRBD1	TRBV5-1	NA	CASSSGTGDYEQYF	TGCGCCAGCAGTTCCGGGACAGGGGACTACGAGCAGTACTTC
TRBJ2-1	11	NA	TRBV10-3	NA	CAISETYEQFF	TGTGCCATCAGTGAGACGTATGAGCAGTTCTTC
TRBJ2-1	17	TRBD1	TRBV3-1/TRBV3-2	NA	CASSLISGTGGNNEQFF	TGTGCCAGCAGCCTAATCTCCGGGACAGGGGGAAACAATGAGCAGTTCTTC